This passage covers 28 T cell receptor beta chains from one sample sequenced in a study of graft-versus-host responses after intestinal transplantation. These receptors lack a known antigen. Here immunoSEQ multiplex PCR was the method, and the copy in TCRdb shows in-frame clones only, minus some. The sample has some 110,000 clones, over 75% seen once; the top ten hold about 0.18%. Specimen: unstimulated CD4+ T cells sorted from spleen or lymph node cells, collected before intestinal transplant. The source of these receptors is a human donor who received an intestinal transplant.

The gene calls are TRBV25-1 and TRBJ1-5; 9 bases line up with TRBD1. Per germline, CDR1 MGHDK and CDR2 SYGVNS. J was trimmed by 6 bases and V by 4 bases; bases with no gene match: 1. The CDR3 loop spans 13 amino acids. The CDR3 coding sequence is TGTGCCAGCAGTGGACAGGGGGTTCAGCCCCAGCATTTT. As protein: CASSGQGVQPQHF.

The CDR3: CASSLGWATLYGYTF. The CDR3 DNA follows: TGTGCCAGCAGCTTAGGATGGGCTACGCTCTATGGCTACACCTTC. This chain links TRBV7-2 with TRBJ1-2; no clear D gene. V gave up 1 base and J gave up 4 bases, with 13 bases separating them. The CDR3 is 15 amino acids. The germline gives CDR1 SGHTA, CDR2 FQGNSA.

The V gene is TRBV30, the J gene TRBJ1-3; D gene unclear. Germline CDR1 GTSNPN, CDR2 SVGIG (reference sequence). V was clipped by 8 bases and J by 0 bases, with 11 bases between them. This CDR3 region has 13 residues. The CDR3, as DNA: TGTGCCAGCAATAGCTACTCTGGAAACACCATATATTTT. It encodes CASNSYSGNTIYF.

The chain has TRBV11-2 and TRBJ2-7; possibly TRBD1 for D (5 bases). Germline V gene sequence: CDR1 SGHAT, CDR2 FQNNGV. This CDR3 has 15 amino acids. V dropped 5 bases and J dropped 0 bases, with 14 bases sitting between them. This CDR3 is CASSHWDGASYEQYF. The CDR3 bases are TGTGCCAGCAGCCATTGGGATGGGGCCTCCTACGAGCAGTACTTC.

This clone was detected once. The chain joins TRBV11-1 to TRBJ2-3; D is perhaps TRBD2 (5 bases). Germline CDR1 is SGHAT and CDR2 is FQDESV (reference sequence). V dropped 2 bases and J dropped 9 bases, with 9 bases sitting between them. The CDR3 sequence is 12 residues long. This CDR3 reads CASSLYGNTQYF. The CDR3 bases are TGTGCCAGCAGCTTATACGGGAACACGCAGTATTTT.

The chain is built from TRBV15 and TRBJ2-5, with 8 bases aligning to TRBD1. The CDR3 is 19 amino acids. V shed 0 bases, J shed 2 bases, and the junction held 14 bases outside the gene matches. Germline CDR1 LNHNV, CDR2 YYDKDF (reference sequence). The DNA of the CDR3 is TGTGCCACCAGCAGAGATCTCGGCAGGGGGCGTCTGGGTCAAGAGACCCAGTACTTC. Amino acid sequence: CATSRDLGRGRLGQETQYF.

The rearrangement joins TRBV28 to TRBJ1-2; D uncertain. This CDR3 region has 16 residues. In germline, CDR1 is MDHEN, CDR2 SYDVKM. V gave up 3 bases and J gave up 0 bases, with 14 bases separating them. The CDR3, as DNA: TGTGCCAGCAGTTTTGGAGGAGCCTTTACTAACTATGGCTACACCTTC. This gives the protein CASSFGGAFTNYGYTF.

The chain combines TRBV7-9 with TRBJ1-4; D gene unclear. The CDR3 is 11 residues long. Between the trimmed V and J ends, which lost 3 bases and 8 bases, there was a span of 4 bases. Germline lookup yields CDR1 SEHNR and CDR2 FQNEAQ (reference sequence). CDR3 sequence: CASSFFEKLFF. DNA of the CDR3: TGTGCCAGCAGCTTCTTCGAAAAACTGTTTTTT.

V is TRBV30 and J is TRBJ2-2; D may be TRBD1 (5 bases). This CDR3 comprises 14 residues. The V gene's germline CDR1 is GTSNPN and CDR2 SVGIG (reference sequence). V lost 2 bases and J lost 6, with 13 bases in between. CDR3 residues: CAWSTGPRAGELFF. The CDR3 bases are TGTGCCTGGAGTACAGGACCCAGAGCCGGGGAGCTGTTTTTT.

V gene TRBV5-1 combines with J gene TRBJ2-7; a possible D gene is TRBD1 (6 bases). The CDR3 sequence is 16 residues long. V was pared by 4 bases and J by 3 bases, with 20 bases between. Per germline, CDR1 SGHRS and CDR2 YFSETQ. DNA of the CDR3: TGCGCCAGCAGCCTCGGGGACACCTCGGCCTTCTACGAGCAGTACTTC. Its translation is CASSLGDTSAFYEQYF. Looking up the rest from reference TRBV5-1 and TRBJ2-7 gives the full variable domain: KAGVTQTPRYLIKTRGQQVTLSCSPISGHRSVSWYQQTPGQGLQFLFEYFSETQRNKGNFPGRFSGRQFSNSRSEMNVSTLELGDSALYLCASSLGDTSAFYEQYFGPGTRLTVT.

This chain connects TRBV14 to TRBJ1-2; 10 nucleotides agree with TRBD1. This CDR3 contains 15 residues. Germline values: CDR1 SGHDN, CDR2 FVKESK. V shed 5 bases, J shed 5 bases, and the junction held 8 bases outside the gene matches. The CDR3 protein is CASSARQGAWYGYTF. CDR3 sequence (DNA): TGTGCCAGCAGCGCGAGACAGGGGGCTTGGTATGGCTACACCTTC.

V gene TRBV2 combines with J gene TRBJ2-3; 9 bases agree with TRBD1. The CDR3 has 13 residues. Germline V gene data show CDR1 as SNHLY and CDR2 as FYNNEI. With V trimmed by 6 bases and J by 2 bases, 0 bases remained unmatched. CDR3 sequence (DNA): TGTGCCAGCAGACAGGGGGCCACAGATACGCAGTATTTT. It is translated as CASRQGATDTQYF. Together with reference TRBV2 and TRBJ2-3, the CDR3 gives the full variable domain: EPEVTQTPSHQVTQMGQEVILRCVPISNHLYFYWYRQILGQKVEFLVSFYNNEISEKSEIFDDQFSVERPDGSNFTLKIRSTKLEDSAMYFCASRQGATDTQYFGPGTRLTVL.

The genes are TRBV20-1 and TRBJ1-5; D might be TRBD1 (5 bases). This CDR3 is 11 amino acids long. Germline assignment: CDR1 DFQATT and CDR2 SNEGSKA (reference sequence). Trimming removed 3 bases at V and 6 bases at J, with 6 bases between. The CDR3 loop is CSASQGQPQHF. CDR3 DNA: TGCAGTGCTAGTCAGGGTCAGCCCCAGCATTTT.

The genes are TRBV9 and TRBJ1-1; D is perhaps TRBD1 (5 bases). The CDR3 runs to 16 residues. Looked up from germline, CDR1 is SGDLS and CDR2 is YYNGEE. V dropped 0 bases and J dropped 1 base, with 13 bases sitting between them. The CDR3 sequence: CASSVAQGGWNTEAFF. The DNA for the CDR3 is TGTGCCAGCAGCGTAGCCCAGGGAGGTTGGAACACTGAAGCTTTCTTT.

The chain is built from TRBV7-2 and TRBJ2-1; no clear D gene. This CDR3 spans 13 amino acids. CDR1 and CDR2 (germline): SGHTA, FQGNSA. V shed 5 bases and J shed 8 bases, with 13 bases lying between them. The CDR3 nucleotides are TGTGCCAGCAGCCCCACTGCAACGCATGAGCAGTTCTTC. Encoded protein: CASSPTATHEQFF.

This clone appeared a single time. V gene TRBV6-6 combines with J gene TRBJ1-5; D perhaps matches TRBD1 (5 bases). CDR1 MNHNY and CDR2 SVGAGI come from the germline V gene (reference sequence). The CDR3 runs 15 residues. The V end was cut by 5 bases, the J end by 3 bases, with 14 bases between. The CDR3 spells CASSRGGSDNQPQHF. The CDR3 nucleotides read TGTGCCAGCAGTCGCGGGGGTTCAGACAATCAGCCCCAGCATTTT.

This chain links TRBV2 with TRBJ1-1; a weak D match, TRBD1 (5 bases). CDR1 is SNHLY, CDR2 FYNNEI, per germline. The V end was cut by 2 bases, the J end by 4 bases, with 11 bases between. This CDR3 has 14 residues. The CDR3 loop reads CASSELGGGTEAFF. CDR3 in DNA: TGTGCCAGCAGTGAACTCGGGGGTGGCACTGAAGCTTTCTTT.

The V and J genes are TRBV5-1 and TRBJ2-1, with 9 bases aligning to TRBD1. Germline values: CDR1 SGHRS, CDR2 YFSETQ. The CDR3 totals 17 residues. With 3 bases clipped from V and 1 base from J, the junction kept 8 bases outside the gene matches. The CDR3 region has the DNA TGCGCCAGCAGCTCATCCGGGACAGGGAATTCCTACAATGAGCAGTTCTTC. This sequence encodes CASSSSGTGNSYNEQFF.

The chain joins TRBV5-6 to TRBJ1-5; 7 bases match TRBD1. Germline CDR1 and CDR2: SGHDT and YYEEEE. Trimming took 4 bases from V and 0 from J; bases not matched to a gene: 7. The CDR3 covers 16 residues. DNA of the CDR3: TGTGCCAGCAGCCCATGGACAGGATATAGCAATCAGCCCCAGCATTTT. Translated: CASSPWTGYSNQPQHF. Together with reference TRBV5-6 and TRBJ1-5, the CDR3 gives the full variable domain: DAGVTQSPTHLIKTRGQQVTLRCSPKSGHDTVSWYQQALGQGPQFIFQYYEEEERQRGNFPDRFSGHQFPNYSSELNVNALLLGDSALYLCASSPWTGYSNQPQHFGDGTRLSIL.

This clone was seen once. The chain recombines TRBV27 with TRBJ2-3; 11 bases line up with TRBD2. The CDR3 contains 16 residues. Trimming took 5 bases from V and 4 from J; bases not matched to a gene: 8. Germline CDR1 is MNHEY and CDR2 is SMNVEV (reference sequence). The CDR3 here is CASSPKLAGDPDTQYF. CDR3 sequence (DNA): TGTGCCAGCAGTCCGAAACTAGCGGGAGATCCAGATACGCAGTATTTT.

J is TRBJ2-2 and V is TRBV19; 8 nucleotides agree with TRBD2. The CDR3 sequence is 16 residues long. The J segment lost 1 base and the V segment lost 4 bases, leaving 5 bases of the junction unmatched. Germline loops: CDR1 LNHDA, CDR2 SQIVND (reference sequence). This CDR3 reads CASSKYSGRNTGELFF. DNA for the CDR3: TGTGCCAGTAGTAAATACAGCGGGAGGAACACCGGGGAGCTGTTTTTT.

This rearrangement joins TRBV15 to TRBJ2-4, with 12 bases fitting TRBD2. This CDR3 is built from 16 residues. The V and J ends lost 6 bases and 5 bases, in that order; junction bases with no gene match: 8. The germline V gene has CDR1 LNHNV and CDR2 YYDKDF (reference sequence). DNA for the CDR3: TGTGCCACCAGTACCCTAGCGGGGGGGCCCCAAAACATTCAGTACTTC. Protein sequence: CATSTLAGGPQNIQYF. Full variable domain (rest looked up from reference TRBV15 and TRBJ2-4): DAMVIQNPRYQVTQFGKPVTLSCSQTLNHNVMYWYQQKSSQAPKLLFHYYDKDFNNEADTPDNFQSRRPNTSFCFLDIRSPGLGDTAMYLCATSTLAGGPQNIQYFGAGTRLSVL.

This chain uses TRBV6-1 with TRBJ1-3; D is ambiguous. Looked up from germline, CDR1 is MNHNS and CDR2 is SASEGT. V was clipped by 5 bases and J by 2 bases, with 10 bases between them. The CDR3 spans 14 residues. CDR3 nucleotides: TGTGCCAGCAGTCCCCCGGTCCCTGGAAACACCATATATTTT. This codes for CASSPPVPGNTIYF.

The chain recombines TRBV10-2 with TRBJ2-5; D call uncertain. The germline V and J ends were trimmed by 4 bases and 5 bases, with 11 bases remaining between them. CDR1 is WSHSY and CDR2 is SAAADI in the germline V gene. The length of the CDR3 is 13 residues. This CDR3 reads CASSVTYSETQYF. Written as DNA, the CDR3 is TGCGCCAGCAGTGTTACTTATTCCGAGACCCAGTACTTC.

The V and J genes are TRBV5-8 and TRBJ1-5; maybe TRBD1 (6 bases). V lost 4 bases and J lost 10, with 15 bases in between. The germline CDR1 and CDR2 sequences are SGHTS and YDEGEE. The CDR3 covers 13 residues. Written as DNA, the CDR3 is TGTGCCAGCAGCGCTAACAGGGAAGGTCCCCAGCATTTT. Protein sequence: CASSANREGPQHF.

The chain carries TRBV6-6 and TRBJ1-3; D is ambiguous. CDR1 MNHNY and CDR2 SVGAGI come from the germline V gene (reference sequence). This CDR3 is 12 amino acids long. Trimming stripped 7 bases from V and 4 bases from J, with 8 bases between. CDR3: CASTSGGNTIYF. CDR3 coding DNA: TGTGCCAGCACCTCGGGAGGAAACACCATATATTTT.

The chain is built from TRBV7-2 and TRBJ2-3, with TRBD2 matching 9 bases. From germline, CDR1 is SGHTA and CDR2 FQGNSA. The CDR3 contains 18 residues. After removal of 1 base from V and 2 bases from J, the junction contained 10 bases not matched to a gene. The chain's CDR3 is CASSLESRLAGFTDTQYF. CDR3 DNA sequence: TGTGCCAGCAGCTTAGAGAGCCGTCTAGCGGGATTCACAGATACGCAGTATTTT.

The gene calls are TRBV4-2 and TRBJ2-2, with 7 bases fitting TRBD2. Germline-derived CDR1 and CDR2 are LGHNA and YNFKEQ. The CDR3 contains 17 residues. V was pared by 1 base and J by 6 bases, with 11 bases of the junction left unmatched. The CDR3 spells CASSQVGRAGWAGELFF. CDR3 in DNA: TGTGCCAGCAGCCAAGTTGGGAGGGCAGGGTGGGCCGGGGAGCTGTTTTTT.